This TCR beta chain stems from a study of shared clonotypes between healthy human individuals. Study-level background: Donor composition was two women and three men, aged 18 to 49. Findings and caveats of the study: Few donors limited the genetic and exposure-history diversity represented.

On this clone itself: Its antigen remains unidentified.

Profiling relied on immunoSEQ multiplex PCR, and the TCRdb table lists in-frame clones only, not all of them. The sample lists some 2,100,000 clones; just over 90% were seen once. Germline V gene sequence: CDR1 SGHDT, CDR2 YYEEEE. Between the trimmed V and J ends, which lost 2 bases and 2 bases, there was a span of 8 bases. The CDR3 is 13 residues long. Naive-designated CD8 cells lacked CD45RO, were positively enriched for CCR7, and omitted terminally differentiated effector memory CD45RA+ cells. This receptor was obtained from a man in his late teens or twenties in good health. Some clones in this sample may be carry-over from other donors' samples. V is TRBV5-6 and J is TRBJ2-7; unclear D gene. Sequencing was done on a sample of naive CD8+ T cells from PBMCs. In nucleotides, the CDR3 is TGTGCCAGCAGCTTCGCAGAGACCTACGAGCAGTACTTC. Translation gives CASSFAETYEQYF.